This T cell receptor (beta chain) came from a study of T cells expressing NK-cell markers (dated by TCRdb to 2018 to 2020). For the study in its entirety: TCR beta-chain repertoires were profiled in sorted CD3+CD56+NKG2C+, CD3+CD56+NKG2C- and CD3+CD56-NKG2C+ T-cell subsets from several donors. Seven of the eight sequenced donors were HCMV-seropositive and one was HCMV-seronegative. The eight sequenced donors were randomly selected healthy volunteers, three men and five women. Sequencing of the libraries produced 2 x 150 bp reads on Illumina HiSeq 2000/2500, MiSeq or NextSeq.

TCRdb records Illumina HiSeq 2000 as the sequencer. 5'RACE template switching, by which a universal primer site and unique molecular identifiers were added, was used to make TCR beta cDNA libraries. cDNA synthesis was primed from the TCR beta constant segment, followed by two successive PCR amplification steps. The study's processing was this. Reads were demultiplexed and grouped by UMI with MIGEC, and clonotypes were assembled and quantified with MiTCR. To exclude erroneous sequences, only TCR cDNA sequences supported by at least two reads were retained. Downstream repertoire analysis used the tcR package, and clonotypes were matched across fractions by CDR3 nucleotide sequence plus V segment. VDJmatch was used to annotate antigen specificity against VDJdb, with one amino acid substitution allowed in CDR3. TCRdb reprocessed the raw reads; every CDR3 protein sequence is a single record, and DNA is not supplied. TCRdb, not the authors, supplied the V and J calls. The sample's clone listing holds over 350,000 distinct CDR3 sequences. Approximately 12% of the sample rests with the top ten.

HCMV serostatus was determined by detecting HCMV-specific IgG in serum with a commercial ELISA kit. Peripheral blood mononuclear cells were isolated from blood by Ficoll density gradient centrifugation. The investigation overall reported the following: Whether the expanded NKG2C-expressing T cell clones were specific for HCMV antigens remained unclear. Those dominant clonotypes were again the most abundant among CD3+CD56-NKG2C+ cells in four donors, at roughly 25-60.1%. In six donors, the dominant CD3+CD56+NKG2C+ clonotypes were found to rank among the top 10 CD8+ clonotypes and to make up 1.0-7.0% of CD8+ T cells.

Spanning cysteine to phenylalanine, the CDR3 consists of 13 amino acids. Only the protein is available. For CDR1 and CDR2, the germline V gene (reference sequence) lists DFQATT and SNEGSKA. In regard to this clonotype: Its recognized antigen is unknown.

The sequence came from a woman aged 50 to 60 in good health. Donor details come from another sample of the same person, matched by shared clones. Sequencing was performed on blood T cells: a sorted CD56 or NKG2C T cell subset, CD4+ or CD8+ T cells, or bulk PBMC T cells (not recorded which). The rearrangement combines TRBV20-1 with TRBJ2-2. CDR3 sequence: CSARGSNAGELFF.